This is a list of T cell receptor beta chains from one sample in a study of T-cell memory formation after mild COVID-19. TCRdb reprocessed the 5' RACE reads via MiXCR and lists one record per CDR3 protein. This sample has 130,000 to 150,000 distinct CDR3 sequences, with 15% to 20% found just once. The sample consisted of PBMCs or a T cell subset sorted from them (not recorded which). These receptors originate from an adult woman who had mild COVID-19 (a few samples of this study predate the infection). Cell type and time point are not known. The CDR3 runs from the conserved cysteine through the conserved F or W. The order of the fields is V gene, CDR3 protein.

v_gene: TRBV12-3/TRBV12-4; CDR3aa: CASKAGGGRETQYF
v_gene: TRBV12-3/TRBV12-4; CDR3aa: CASTFGGNTEAFF
v_gene: TRBV4-1; CDR3aa: CASSQVLFGRGPTGNEQFF
v_gene: TRBV7-2; CDR3aa: CASSLALGQGTEAFF
v_gene: TRBV20-1; CDR3aa: CSARGRSYEQYF
v_gene: TRBV9; CDR3aa: CASSFTTGLNTEAFF
v_gene: TRBV19; CDR3aa: CASSTGIPYEQYF
v_gene: TRBV25-1; CDR3aa: CASSGQAGDTIYF
v_gene: TRBV2; CDR3aa: CATRGASVGEFF
v_gene: TRBV6-2/TRBV6-3; CDR3aa: CASSYFGELFF
v_gene: TRBV5-1; CDR3aa: CASSLGGGRTGELFF
v_gene: TRBV12-3/TRBV12-4; CDR3aa: CASSLGQGISYNEQFF
v_gene: TRBV7-6; CDR3aa: CASSLLVDRLVGTDTQYF
v_gene: TRBV11-2; CDR3aa: CASSLDRQKAEAFF
v_gene: TRBV7-2; CDR3aa: CASSQGHSGDTQYF
v_gene: TRBV3-1; CDR3aa: CASSQGLAGAYEQYF
v_gene: TRBV5-1; CDR3aa: CARRPGGTGQETQYF
v_gene: TRBV5-1; CDR3aa: CASSHLAGKNTGELFF
v_gene: TRBV5-1; CDR3aa: CASSLESNTETQYF
v_gene: TRBV12-3/TRBV12-4; CDR3aa: CASSLDGGAEQFF
v_gene: TRBV4-1; CDR3aa: CASSQDPIAGGRETQYF
v_gene: TRBV3-1; CDR3aa: CASSRGVGNQPQHF
v_gene: TRBV20-1; CDR3aa: CSAPTSGSSYNEQFF
v_gene: TRBV6-2/TRBV6-3; CDR3aa: CASSPWHEQFF
v_gene: TRBV27; CDR3aa: CASSRSSYNSPLHF
v_gene: TRBV12-3/TRBV12-4; CDR3aa: CASSPSGNPRTDTQYF
v_gene: TRBV27; CDR3aa: CASGQQGYTEAFF
v_gene: TRBV5-1; CDR3aa: CASRYGGGNYGYTF
v_gene: TRBV15; CDR3aa: CATSPESRMMNTEAFF
v_gene: TRBV15; CDR3aa: CATSRVSETQYF
v_gene: TRBV20-1; CDR3aa: CSARVRDRVMAGANVLTF
v_gene: TRBV5-1; CDR3aa: CASSASSGTGAGYTF
v_gene: TRBV7-3; CDR3aa: CASRGREALYTGELFF
v_gene: TRBV6-5; CDR3aa: CASSYFVAGGTYEQYF
v_gene: TRBV18; CDR3aa: CASSPDVPYEQYF
v_gene: TRBV7-2; CDR3aa: CASSSRHHNEQFF
v_gene: TRBV25-1; CDR3aa: CASSRVGGRYNEQFF
v_gene: TRBV10-3; CDR3aa: CAISKLATGNEQFF
v_gene: TRBV12-3/TRBV12-4; CDR3aa: CASSWVSGTYNEQFF
v_gene: TRBV29-1; CDR3aa: CSVGGLAGVETQYF
v_gene: TRBV12-3/TRBV12-4; CDR3aa: CASSQDGTSYEQYF
v_gene: TRBV15; CDR3aa: CATSRDRETQYF
v_gene: TRBV5-1; CDR3aa: CASSLVAGQQETQYF
v_gene: TRBV12-3/TRBV12-4; CDR3aa: CASSLTGENTEAFF